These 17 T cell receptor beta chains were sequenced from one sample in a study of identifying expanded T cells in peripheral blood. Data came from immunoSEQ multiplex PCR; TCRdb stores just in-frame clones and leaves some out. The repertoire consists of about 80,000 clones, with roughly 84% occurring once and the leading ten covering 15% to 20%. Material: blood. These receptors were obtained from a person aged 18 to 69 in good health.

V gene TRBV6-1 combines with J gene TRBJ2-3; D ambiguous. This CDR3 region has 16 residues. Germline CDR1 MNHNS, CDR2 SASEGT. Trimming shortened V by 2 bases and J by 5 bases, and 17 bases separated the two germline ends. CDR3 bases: TGTGCCAGCAGTGAAATTGAGGACCCATCTAGAGATACGCAGTATTTT. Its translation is CASSEIEDPSRDTQYF.

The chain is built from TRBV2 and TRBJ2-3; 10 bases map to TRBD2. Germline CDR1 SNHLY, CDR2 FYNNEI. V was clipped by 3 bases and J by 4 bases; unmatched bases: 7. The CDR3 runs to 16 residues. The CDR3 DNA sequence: TGTGCCAGCAGTGATGGAGCGGGAGGGCCCGCAGATACGCAGTATTTT. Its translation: CASSDGAGGPADTQYF.

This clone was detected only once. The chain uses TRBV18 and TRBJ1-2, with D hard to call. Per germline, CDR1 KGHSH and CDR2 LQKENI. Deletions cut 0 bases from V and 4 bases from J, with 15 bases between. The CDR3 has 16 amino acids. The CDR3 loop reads CASSPPVSPRSYGYTF. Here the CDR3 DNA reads TGTGCCAGCTCACCACCGGTCAGTCCTCGGTCCTATGGCTACACCTTC.

The DNA of the CDR3 is TGTGCCAGCAGCTTCTCTAGCGGGAGGGCCCTGGAGACCCAGTACTTC. It translates to CASSFSSGRALETQYF. This rearrangement joins TRBV7-2 to TRBJ2-5; 12 bases line up with TRBD2. J gave up 5 bases and V 3 bases, and 7 bases lay outside the gene matches. The CDR3 is made up of 16 amino acids. In germline, CDR1 is SGHTA, CDR2 FQGNSA. The full variable domain, completed using reference TRBV7-2 and TRBJ2-5, is GAGVSQSPSNKVTEKGKDVELRCDPISGHTALYWYRQSLGQGLEFLIYFQGNSAPDKSGLPSDRFSAERTGGSVSTLTIQRTQQEDSAVYLCASSFSSGRALETQYFGPGTRLLVL.

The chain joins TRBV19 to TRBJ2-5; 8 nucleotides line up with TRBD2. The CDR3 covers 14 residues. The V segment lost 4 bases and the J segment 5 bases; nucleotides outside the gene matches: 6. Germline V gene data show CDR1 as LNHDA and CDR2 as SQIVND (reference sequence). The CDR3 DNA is TGTGCCAGTAGTACAGCGGGAGTAGGCGAGACCCAGTACTTC. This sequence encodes CASSTAGVGETQYF.

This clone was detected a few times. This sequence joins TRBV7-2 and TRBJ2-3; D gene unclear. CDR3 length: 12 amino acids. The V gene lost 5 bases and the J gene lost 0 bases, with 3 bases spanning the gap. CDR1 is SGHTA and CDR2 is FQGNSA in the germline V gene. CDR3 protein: CASSPSTDTQYF. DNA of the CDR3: TGTGCCAGCAGCCCGAGCACAGATACGCAGTATTTT.

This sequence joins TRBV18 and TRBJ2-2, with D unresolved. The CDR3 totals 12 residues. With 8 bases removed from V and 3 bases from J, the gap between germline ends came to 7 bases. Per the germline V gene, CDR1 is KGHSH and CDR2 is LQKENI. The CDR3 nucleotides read TGTGCCAGCCCAAAGGACACCGGGGAGCTGTTTTTT. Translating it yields CASPKDTGELFF. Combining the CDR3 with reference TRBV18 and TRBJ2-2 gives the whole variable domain NAGVMQNPRHLVRRRGQEARLRCSPMKGHSHVYWYRQLPEEGLKFMVYLQKENIIDESGMPKERFSAEFPKEGPSILRIQQVVRGDSAAYFCASPKDTGELFFGEGSRLTVL.

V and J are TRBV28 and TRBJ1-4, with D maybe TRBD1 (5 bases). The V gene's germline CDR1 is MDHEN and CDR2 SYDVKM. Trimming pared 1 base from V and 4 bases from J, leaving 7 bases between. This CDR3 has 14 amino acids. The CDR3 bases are TGTGCCAGCAGTTTATACAGGAATAATGAAAAACTGTTTTTT. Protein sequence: CASSLYRNNEKLFF. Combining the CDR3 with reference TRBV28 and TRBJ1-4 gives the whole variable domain DVKVTQSSRYLVKRTGEKVFLECVQDMDHENMFWYRQDPGLGLRLIYFSYDVKMKEKGDIPEGYSVSREKKERFSLILESASTNQTSMYLCASSLYRNNEKLFFGSGTQLSVL.

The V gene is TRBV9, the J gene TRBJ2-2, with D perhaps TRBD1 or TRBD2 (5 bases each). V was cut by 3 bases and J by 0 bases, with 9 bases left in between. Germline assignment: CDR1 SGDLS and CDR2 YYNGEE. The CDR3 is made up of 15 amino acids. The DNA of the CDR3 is TGTGCCAGCAGCGCCGGGACGGCGAACACCGGGGAGCTGTTTTTT. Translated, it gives CASSAGTANTGELFF.

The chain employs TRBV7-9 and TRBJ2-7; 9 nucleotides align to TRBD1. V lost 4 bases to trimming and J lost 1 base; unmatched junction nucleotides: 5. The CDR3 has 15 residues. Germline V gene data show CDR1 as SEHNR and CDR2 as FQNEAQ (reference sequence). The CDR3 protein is CASSSPDRGSYEQYF. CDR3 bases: TGTGCCAGCAGCTCCCCGGACAGGGGATCCTACGAGCAGTACTTC.

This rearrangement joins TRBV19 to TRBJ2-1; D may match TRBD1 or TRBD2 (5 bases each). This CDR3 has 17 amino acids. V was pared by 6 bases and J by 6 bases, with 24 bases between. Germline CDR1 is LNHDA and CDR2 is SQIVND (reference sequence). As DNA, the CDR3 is TGTGCCAGTAGCCAAGGGGAGTGGACCCAGACAGCCAATGAGCAGTTCTTC. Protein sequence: CASSQGEWTQTANEQFF.

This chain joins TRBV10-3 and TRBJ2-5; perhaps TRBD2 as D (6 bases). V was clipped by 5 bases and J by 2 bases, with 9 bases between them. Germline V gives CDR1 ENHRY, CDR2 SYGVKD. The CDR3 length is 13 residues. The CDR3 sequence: CAISSSEQETQYF. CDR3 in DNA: TGTGCCATCAGTTCTAGCGAGCAAGAGACCCAGTACTTC.

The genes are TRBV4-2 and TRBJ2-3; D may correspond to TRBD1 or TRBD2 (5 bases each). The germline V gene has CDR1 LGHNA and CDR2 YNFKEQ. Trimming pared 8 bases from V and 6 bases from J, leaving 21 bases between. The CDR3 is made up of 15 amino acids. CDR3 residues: CASAPYGPWGDTQYF. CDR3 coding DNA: TGTGCCAGCGCCCCCTACGGGCCTTGGGGGGATACGCAGTATTTT.

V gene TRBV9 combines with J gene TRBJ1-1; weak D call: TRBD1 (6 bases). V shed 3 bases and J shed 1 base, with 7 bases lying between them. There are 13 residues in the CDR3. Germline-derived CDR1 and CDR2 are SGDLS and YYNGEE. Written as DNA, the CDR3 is TGTGCCAGCAGCGAGGGGGGGAACACTGAAGCTTTCTTT. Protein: CASSEGGNTEAFF.

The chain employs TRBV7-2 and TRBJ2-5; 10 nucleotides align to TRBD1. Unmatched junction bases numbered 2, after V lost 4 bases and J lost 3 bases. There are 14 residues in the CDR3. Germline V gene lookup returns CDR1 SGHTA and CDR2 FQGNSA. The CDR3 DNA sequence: TGTGCCAGCAGCTACGGGACAGGGGAAGAGACCCAGTACTTC. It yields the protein CASSYGTGEETQYF.

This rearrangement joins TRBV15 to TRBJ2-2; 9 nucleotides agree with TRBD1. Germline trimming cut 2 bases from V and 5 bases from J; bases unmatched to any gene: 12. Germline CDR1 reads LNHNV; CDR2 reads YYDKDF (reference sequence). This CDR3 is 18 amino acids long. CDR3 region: CATSRFSTGGAGTGELFF. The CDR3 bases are TGTGCCACCAGCAGATTTTCTACAGGGGGCGCCGGAACCGGGGAGCTGTTTTTT.

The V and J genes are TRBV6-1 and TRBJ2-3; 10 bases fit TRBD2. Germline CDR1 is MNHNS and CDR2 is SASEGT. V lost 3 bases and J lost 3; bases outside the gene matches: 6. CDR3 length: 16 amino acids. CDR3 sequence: CASSEWASGRTDTQYF. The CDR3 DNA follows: TGTGCCAGCAGTGAGTGGGCTAGCGGGAGAACAGATACGCAGTATTTT.